Shown below are 10 T cell receptor beta chains from a single sample sequenced in a study of cytomegalovirus exposure and HLA in healthy donors. Use of 60 Vbeta and 13 Jbeta primers characterized the PCR. TCRdb keeps only in-frame clones here, not all; method: immunoSEQ multiplex PCR. This sample yields under 200,000 clones, of which about 85% are seen a single time; approximately 2.5% belongs to the top ten. The specimen was PBMCs. These receptors all stem from a man aged 30-40 years in good health and CMV-seropositive.

The V gene is TRBV6-5, the J gene TRBJ2-2; D may be TRBD2 (7 bases). V was cut by 4 bases and J by 6 bases, with 18 bases left in between. Germline CDR1 and CDR2: MNHEY and SVGAGI. CDR3 length: 16 residues. As DNA, the CDR3 is TGTGCCAGCAGTTCGGGGGGCAGGGAGGGTGCCGGGGAGCTGTTTTTT. It is translated as CASSSGGREGAGELFF.

CDR3 nucleotide sequence: TGTGCCAGCTCACCACCTAGCGGGAGGTCAGATACGCAGTATTTT. This codes for CASSPPSGRSDTQYF. The chain recombines TRBV18 with TRBJ2-3; 10 bases agree with TRBD2. The CDR3 is 15 amino acids. CDR1 is KGHSH, CDR2 LQKENI, per germline. Trimming cost V 0 bases and J 4 bases; bases outside gene matches: 1.

This clone turned up a few times. The chain recombines TRBV6-5 with TRBJ2-5, with D unclear. Germline V gives CDR1 MNHEY, CDR2 SVGAGI. The CDR3 has 13 amino acids. Trimming pared 6 bases from V and 4 bases from J, leaving 12 bases between. The CDR3 reads CASSPLTLETQYF. Here the CDR3 DNA reads TGTGCCAGCAGCCCACTAACTTTAGAGACCCAGTACTTC.

The V and J genes are TRBV27 and TRBJ2-2; TRBD2 matches at 7 bases. CDR3 length equals 15 residues. Germline V gene lookup returns CDR1 MNHEY and CDR2 SMNVEV (reference sequence). Trimming at V came to 1 base and at J to 7 bases, leaving 6 bases not matched to a gene. The CDR3 DNA follows: TGTGCCAGCAGTTTATTGGGGGGGATGGGCGGGGAGCTGTTTTTT. As protein: CASSLLGGMGGELFF.

The chain combines TRBV27 with TRBJ2-7, with 9 bases fitting TRBD2. The CDR3 contains 16 residues. The V gene end was trimmed by 0 bases and the J gene end by 6 bases; junction bases not matched to a gene: 9. Germline CDR1 is MNHEY and CDR2 is SMNVEV (reference sequence). Here the CDR3 reads CASSLSKGTSRSEQYF. The CDR3 DNA follows: TGTGCCAGCAGTTTATCGAAAGGGACTAGCCGCAGCGAGCAGTACTTC.

This chain links TRBV10-1 with TRBJ2-2; 8 positions match TRBD2. CDR1 is WNHNN, CDR2 SYGVQD, per germline (reference sequence). The CDR3 is made up of 16 amino acids. V was pared by 1 base and J by 5 bases, with 6 bases of the junction left unmatched. CDR3: CASSEWGSGETGELFF. The CDR3 DNA is TGCGCCAGCAGTGAGTGGGGTAGCGGGGAAACCGGGGAGCTGTTTTTT.

The chain carries TRBV9 and TRBJ2-1; 7 nucleotides agree with TRBD2. The CDR3 is made up of 14 amino acids. The V gene end was trimmed by 2 bases and the J gene end by 6 bases; junction bases not matched to a gene: 5. Looked up from germline, CDR1 is SGDLS and CDR2 is YYNGEE. CDR3 nucleotides: TGTGCCAGCAGCGTGGGGGGGTTGCCCAATGAGCAGTTCTTC. As protein: CASSVGGLPNEQFF.

V and J are TRBV6-1 and TRBJ2-7; 9 nucleotides match TRBD2. From germline, CDR1 is MNHNS and CDR2 SASEGT. Trimming at V came to 6 bases and at J to 6 bases, leaving 9 bases not matched to a gene. The CDR3 is made up of 14 amino acids. This CDR3 reads CASSLSGRVLEQYF. The CDR3 nucleotides are TGTGCCAGCAGCCTTAGCGGGAGAGTTCTCGAGCAGTACTTC.

The V and J genes are TRBV28 and TRBJ2-5; D not resolved. The CDR3 has 13 amino acids. Trimming removed 3 bases at V and 1 base at J, with 6 bases between. Germline lookup yields CDR1 MDHEN and CDR2 SYDVKM. CDR3 nucleotide sequence: TGTGCCAGCAGTTTCCCCTCCCAAGAGACCCAGTACTTC. Residues: CASSFPSQETQYF.

This chain uses TRBV5-4 with TRBJ2-5; TRBD1 matches 10 bases. Germline CDR1 and CDR2: SGHNT and YYREEE (reference sequence). The CDR3 is 16 residues long. Trimming removed 4 bases from V and 2 bases from J; junction bases left unmatched: 8. Here the CDR3 DNA reads TGTGCCAGCAGCCCGCGACAGGGGGCGACGCAAGAGACCCAGTACTTC. This translates into CASSPRQGATQETQYF. Full variable domain (remainder filled in from reference TRBV5-4 and TRBJ2-5): ETGVTQSPTHLIKTRGQQVTLRCSSQSGHNTVSWYQQALGQGPQFIFQYYREEENGRGNFPPRFSGLQFPNYSSELNVNALELDDSALYLCASSPRQGATQETQYFGPGTRLLVL.